A selection of T cell receptor beta chains follows, all from one sample in a study of early T cells in non-severe SARS-CoV-2 infection. MiXCR, run by TCRdb on the 5' RACE reads, gives a single entry per CDR3 protein. The data hold 25,000 to 35,000 distinct CDR3 sequences, with approximately 6.4% observed a single time. The sample consisted of whole blood, taken at baseline. The origin of the receptors is an adult who was a healthcare worker with PCR-confirmed SARS-CoV-2 infection or an uninfected control (not recorded which). Both conserved end residues are part of each CDR3. D genes are given only for firm matches. For some rows the clone size is stated as once, few or many, or as a class when expanded; others skip it.

>many|TRBJ2-2|TRBV6-2/TRBV6-3|-
TGTGCCAGCAGTCCCGTCAAAACTGGGAACACCGGGGAGCTGTTTTTT
CASSPVKTGNTGELFF
>-|TRBJ1-4|TRBV4-1|TRBD1
TGCGCCAGCAGCCAACCCGGGACAGGAGGTGAAAAACTGTTTTTT
CASSQPGTGGEKLFF
>many|TRBJ2-5|TRBV20-1|-
TGCAGTGCTCGCCCGACTAGACCCGAGACCCAGTACTTC
CSARPTRPETQYF
>many|TRBJ1-1|TRBV2|-
TGTGCCAGCACCCCGGGCGCGGGAAACACTGAAGCTTTCTTT
CASTPGAGNTEAFF
>many|TRBJ2-1|TRBV3-1|TRBD2
TGTGCCAGCAGCAGACTAGCGGGAGTCTCCAATGAGCAGTTCTTC
CASSRLAGVSNEQFF
>many|TRBJ2-7|TRBV28|-
TGTGCCAGCAGACCTAGCGCCTCCGAGCAGTACTTC
CASRPSASEQYF
>many|TRBJ2-5|TRBV5-1|TRBD2
TGCGCCAGCAGCTTGGGACTAGCGCAAGAGACCCAGTACTTC
CASSLGLAQETQYF
>many|TRBJ2-1|TRBV6-5|-
TGTGCCACCGCAACGATGGGGCATTATGCTGAGCAGTTCTTC
CATATMGHYAEQFF
>many|TRBJ2-2|TRBV29-1|-
TGCAGCGTTCGGGGGTCGGATACGAACACCGGGGAGCTGTTTTTT
CSVRGSDTNTGELFF
>many|TRBJ2-6|TRBV7-9|TRBD1
TGTGCCAGCAGCTCCGGACAGGGGGTTTGGTCTGGGGCCAACGTCCTGACTTTC
CASSSGQGVWSGANVLTF
>medium-sized|TRBJ2-5|TRBV20-1|-
TGCAGTGCCCCGGACCAGAAAGAGACCCAGTACTTC
CSAPDQKETQYF
>many|TRBJ2-5|TRBV5-8|TRBD1
TGTGCCAGCAGCATGGACAGGAGCCAAGAGACCCAGTACTTC
CASSMDRSQETQYF
>-|TRBJ2-3|TRBV5-1|-
TGCGCCAGCAGGTCCTCGGGGACCACAGATACGCAGTATTTT
CASRSSGTTDTQYF
>many|TRBJ1-5|TRBV7-8|-
TGTGCCAGCAGCTTAGAGTACGGCAATCAGCCCCAGCATTTT
CASSLEYGNQPQHF
>many|TRBJ2-5|TRBV19|-
TGTGCCAGTAGTATAGGCTTGGGGGATCAAGAGACCCAGTACTTC
CASSIGLGDQETQYF
>many|TRBJ1-5|TRBV30|TRBD1
TGTGCCTTCACCCGACAGGGACCGTATCAGCCCCAGCATTTT
CAFTRQGPYQPQHF
>-|TRBJ2-7|TRBV3-1|TRBD2
TGTGCCAGCAGCATCTCTAGCGGCGACGAGCAGTACTTC
CASSISSGDEQYF
>many|TRBJ1-4|TRBV5-1|-
TGCGCCAGCAGCCGCGGGACCGGCAATAATAATGAAAAACTGTTTTTT
CASSRGTGNNNEKLFF
>many|TRBJ2-1|TRBV9|TRBD2
TGTGCCAGCAGCGTTAGCGGGGATGCTAATGAGCAGTTCTTC
CASSVSGDANEQFF